This T cell receptor (beta chain) comes out of a study of CD8+ T cells in alopecia areata. Findings of the study overall: Higher clonality and more expanded CD8+ clones appeared in lesional than normal scalp.

Extracted RNA was reverse transcribed, and the resulting cDNA served as sequencing template. Assay: immunoSEQ multiplex PCR; the TCRdb copy retains only in-frame clones and omits some. The sample holds over 150,000 clones, around 63% seen once. As concerns this clone: Its matching antigen is unknown.

Trimming took 4 bases from V and 6 from J, leaving 15 bases between them. Per the germline V gene, CDR1 is MGHRA and CDR2 is YSYEKL. The CDR3 sequence is 15 residues long. The TCR originated in a human donor with alopecia areata. This sequence joins TRBV4-1 and TRBJ2-2, with D perhaps TRBD1 or TRBD2 (5 bases each). Sample: CD4+ T cells sorted from blood, taken at week 0. The CDR3 loop is CASSLQGDQPGELFF. CDR3 sequence (DNA): TGCGCCAGCAGCCTGCAGGGAGATCAGCCCGGGGAGCTGTTTTTT.